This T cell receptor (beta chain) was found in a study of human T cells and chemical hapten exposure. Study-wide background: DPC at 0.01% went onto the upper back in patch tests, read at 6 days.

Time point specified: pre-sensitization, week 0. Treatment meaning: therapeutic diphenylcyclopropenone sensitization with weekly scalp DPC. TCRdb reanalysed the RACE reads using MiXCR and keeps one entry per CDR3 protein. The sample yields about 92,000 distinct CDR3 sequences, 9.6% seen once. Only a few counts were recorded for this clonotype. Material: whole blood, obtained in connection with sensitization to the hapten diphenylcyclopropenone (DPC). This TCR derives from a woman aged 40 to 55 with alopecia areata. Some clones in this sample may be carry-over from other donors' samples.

This chain's CDR3 is CASNPGTTQETQYF. For the CDR3, the DNA is TGTGCCAGCAACCCAGGGACAACCCAAGAGACCCAGTACTTC. This chain joins TRBV9 and TRBJ2-5; a weak D match, TRBD1 (6 bases). The CDR3 has 14 residues. From germline, CDR1 is SGDLS and CDR2 YYNGEE. V was cut by 6 bases and J by 1 base, with 13 bases left in between.